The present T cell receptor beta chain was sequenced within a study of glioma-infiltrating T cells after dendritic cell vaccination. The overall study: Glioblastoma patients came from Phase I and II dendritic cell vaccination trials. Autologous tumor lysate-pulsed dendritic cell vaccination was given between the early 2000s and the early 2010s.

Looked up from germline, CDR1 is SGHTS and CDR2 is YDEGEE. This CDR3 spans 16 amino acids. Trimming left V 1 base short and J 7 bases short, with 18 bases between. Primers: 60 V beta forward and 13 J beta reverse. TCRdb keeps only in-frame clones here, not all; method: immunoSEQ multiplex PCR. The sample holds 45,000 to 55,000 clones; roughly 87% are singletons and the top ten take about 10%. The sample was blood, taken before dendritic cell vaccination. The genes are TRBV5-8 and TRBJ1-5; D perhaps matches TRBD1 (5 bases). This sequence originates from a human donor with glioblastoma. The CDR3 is CASSLLFSGNTQPQHF. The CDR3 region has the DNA TGTGCCAGCAGCTTGCTATTCTCAGGGAATACCCAGCCCCAGCATTTT.